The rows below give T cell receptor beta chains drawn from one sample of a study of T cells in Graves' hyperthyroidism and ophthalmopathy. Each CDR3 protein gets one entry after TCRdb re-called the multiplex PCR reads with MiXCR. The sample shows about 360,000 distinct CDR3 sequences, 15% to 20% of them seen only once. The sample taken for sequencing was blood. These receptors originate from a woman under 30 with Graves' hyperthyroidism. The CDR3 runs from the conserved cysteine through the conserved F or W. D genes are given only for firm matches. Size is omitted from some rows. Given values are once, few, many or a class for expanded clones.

TGTGCCTGGAGAGAACCGGGGACGGGGATCTATGGCTACACCTTC | CAWREPGTGIYGYTF | 15 | - | TRBV30 | - | TRBJ1-2
TGTGCCAGCAGCCCAAGTACAGATAGAAACACCATATATTTT | CASSPSTDRNTIYF | 14 | - | TRBV11-2 | many | TRBJ1-3
TGTGCCAGCAGTGAACGGGGGTGGGGAGAGACCCAGTACTTC | CASSERGWGETQYF | 14 | - | TRBV6-1 | few | TRBJ2-5
TGTGCCAGCAGTGAGGCGGGGGGGCCGAGATGGGAGACCCAGTACTTC | CASSEAGGPRWETQYF | 16 | TRBD2 | TRBV25-1 | many | TRBJ2-5
TGTGCCAGCACCCGGACTAGCGGCAATGAGCAGTTCTTC | CASTRTSGNEQFF | 13 | TRBD2 | TRBV6-1 | - | TRBJ2-1
TGTGCCAGTAGTATAGACCGAGAAGTTAATGGCTACACCTTC | CASSIDREVNGYTF | 14 | - | TRBV19 | many | TRBJ1-2
TGCGCCAGCAGCTTTTTGGAACAGGGGACCTACGAGCAGTACTTC | CASSFLEQGTYEQYF | 15 | TRBD1 | TRBV5-1 | few | TRBJ2-7
TGTGCCACCAGTGATAGACAGCTACGTCAGCCCCAGCATTTT | CATSDRQLRQPQHF | 14 | - | TRBV24-1 | few | TRBJ1-5
TGTGCCAGCAGGAGGACAGTTAGCAATCAGCCCCAGCATTTT | CASRRTVSNQPQHF | 14 | - | TRBV6-1 | many | TRBJ1-5
TGTGCCACCCCGGGACCGCACACCGGGGAGCTGTTTTTT | CATPGPHTGELFF | 13 | - | TRBV12-3/TRBV12-4 | many | TRBJ2-2
TGTGCCAGCAGCCCACGACATTTGGGGCAGGGCTTGATCTACGAGCAGTACTTC | CASSPRHLGQGLIYEQYF | 18 | - | TRBV11-2 | many | TRBJ2-7
TGCAGTGCTAGAGTCCTTAGCAAGGCGGGGGGGTACGAGCAGTACTTC | CSARVLSKAGGYEQYF | 16 | TRBD2 | TRBV20-1 | many | TRBJ2-7
TGTGCCAGTAGTCACACCACCCCGTGGGAGGTGACAGGTGCCAATCAGCCCCAGCATTTT | CASSHTTPWEVTGANQPQHF | 20 | - | TRBV19 | many | TRBJ1-5
TGTGCCAGCAGCCCAGAGGTCAGGAGGACTGAAGCTTTCTTT | CASSPEVRRTEAFF | 14 | - | TRBV9 | many | TRBJ1-1